The T cell receptor (beta chain) described here comes from a study of CD8 T cells in ankylosing spondylitis. Whole-study findings and limits: Prior literature has documented some motif variants in synovial fluid and blood from reactive arthritis. Disease-associated clones were reportedly significantly overrepresented in matched ankylosing spondylitis synovial fluid. A motif in TCR beta, a set of several highly homologous variants, appeared characteristic of ankylosing spondylitis blood.

This clonotype was detected only a few times. Its antigen remains unknown. The CDR3 is 15 residues long. The trim removed 4 bases at V and 3 bases at J, leaving 10 bases unmatched. Germline V CDR1 and CDR2: SGHRS, YFSETQ. TCR beta libraries were made by quantitative 5'-RACE with molecular barcodes. TCRdb re-called the 5' RACE reads with MiXCR, one entry per CDR3 protein. The sample shows roughly 240,000 distinct CDR3 sequences, 30% to 35% of them seen only once. V usage is TRBV5-1 and J usage is TRBJ2-7; 7 nucleotides line up with TRBD1. The material sequenced was blood, either unsorted or a sorted T cell fraction (not recorded which). The source is a male donor with ankylosing spondylitis or in good health (not recorded which). The CDR3, as DNA: TGCGCCAGCAGCCCAGGGGGATACGGAAACTACGAGCAGTACTTC. Its protein is CASSPGGYGNYEQYF.